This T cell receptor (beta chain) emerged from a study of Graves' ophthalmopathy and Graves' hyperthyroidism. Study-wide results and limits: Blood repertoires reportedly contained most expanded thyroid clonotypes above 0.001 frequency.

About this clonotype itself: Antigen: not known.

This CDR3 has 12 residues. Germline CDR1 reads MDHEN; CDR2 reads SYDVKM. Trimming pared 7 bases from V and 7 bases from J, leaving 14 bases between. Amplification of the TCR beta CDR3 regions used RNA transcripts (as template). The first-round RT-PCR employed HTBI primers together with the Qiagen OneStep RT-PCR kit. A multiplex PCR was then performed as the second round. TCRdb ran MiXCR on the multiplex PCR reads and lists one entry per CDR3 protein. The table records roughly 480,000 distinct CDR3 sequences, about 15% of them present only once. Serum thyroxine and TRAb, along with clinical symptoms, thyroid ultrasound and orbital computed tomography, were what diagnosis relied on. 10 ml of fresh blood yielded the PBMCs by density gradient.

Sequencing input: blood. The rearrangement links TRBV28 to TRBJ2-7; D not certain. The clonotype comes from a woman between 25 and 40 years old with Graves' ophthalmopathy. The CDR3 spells CASNPQGLEQYF. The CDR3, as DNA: TGTGCCAGCAACCCCCAAGGCTTGGAGCAGTACTTC.